Listed below are T cell receptor beta chains from one sample, sequenced in a study of spatial heterogeneity in lung cancer. MiXCR, run by TCRdb on the 5' RACE reads, gives a single entry per CDR3 protein. The sample lists approximately 5,000 distinct CDR3 sequences; under 9.5% were seen once. This specimen consisted of lung tumor tissue, obtained at surgery. The receptors stem from a female donor with early-stage non-small cell lung cancer. Each CDR3 is given with its conserved first and last residue. The order of the fields is J gene, clone size, V gene, D gene, CDR3 protein, CDR3 DNA. D genes are given only for firm matches. The listing skips clone size in some rows; elsewhere it reads once, few, many or a size class.

>TRBJ1-2|medium-sized|TRBV7-9|.
CASSLAGAGDGYTF
TGTGCCAGCAGCTTAGCAGGGGCAGGGGATGGCTACACCTTC
>TRBJ1-1|many|TRBV18|TRBD1
CASSPDRDRDTEAFF
TGTGCCAGCTCCCCAGACCGGGACAGGGACACTGAAGCTTTCTTT
>TRBJ1-2|many|TRBV11-2|.
CASSLLPLQGREWNGYTF
TGTGCCAGCAGCTTGCTACCTCTACAGGGAAGAGAGTGGAATGGCTACACCTTC
>TRBJ2-2|many|TRBV6-6|.
CASRGRDSQTGELFF
TGTGCCAGCAGGGGCCGGGACTCCCAGACCGGGGAGCTGTTTTTT
>TRBJ1-4|medium-sized|TRBV5-1|TRBD1
CASTRQGADEKLFF
TGCGCCAGCACCCGACAGGGGGCGGATGAAAAACTGTTTTTT
>TRBJ1-6|many|TRBV7-8|.
CASSLASGSNSPLHF
TGTGCCAGCAGCTTAGCTTCGGGGAGTAATTCACCCCTCCACTTT
>TRBJ1-1|large|TRBV7-9|.
CASSLEQGTEAFF
TGTGCCAGCAGCTTAGAGCAGGGCACTGAAGCTTTCTTT
>TRBJ2-1|few|TRBV30|.
CAWRKEGSEQFF
TGTGCCTGGAGGAAGGAGGGAAGCGAGCAGTTCTTC
>TRBJ2-3|once|TRBV20-1|.
CSAQGTDTQYF
TGCAGTGCTCAGGGAACTGATACGCAGTATTTT
>TRBJ2-1|many|TRBV5-1|.
CASRRVTYNEQFF
TGCGCCAGCAGACGGGTTACCTACAATGAGCAGTTCTTC
>TRBJ2-1|many|TRBV29-1|TRBD2
CSALAGGPYEQFF
TGCAGCGCTCTAGCGGGGGGGCCGTATGAGCAGTTCTTC
>TRBJ2-7|many|TRBV28|TRBD2
CASRYTSGNSYEQYF
TGTGCCAGCAGATATACTAGCGGGAACTCCTACGAGCAGTACTTC
>TRBJ2-1|medium-sized|TRBV7-3|.
CASSLEVGPYNEQFF
TGTGCCAGCAGCTTAGAAGTGGGACCCTACAATGAGCAGTTCTTC
>TRBJ2-7|.|TRBV3-1|TRBD2
CASSQELAAQAEQYF
TGTGCCAGCAGCCAAGAGCTAGCGGCGCAAGCGGAGCAGTACTTC
>TRBJ1-6|many|TRBV5-4|.
CASSPGGLVDSPLHF
TGTGCCAGCAGCCCGGGGGGCCTCGTGGATTCACCCCTCCACTTT
>TRBJ1-1|many|TRBV20-1|.
CSARVGSMNTEAFF
TGCAGTGCTAGAGTTGGCAGTATGAACACTGAAGCTTTCTTT
>TRBJ1-1|medium-sized|TRBV7-8|.
CASSFILGRDAEAFF
TGTGCCAGCAGCTTTATCTTGGGAAGGGACGCTGAAGCTTTCTTT
>TRBJ2-1|many|TRBV5-1|TRBD2
CASSWAAGGNEQFF
TGCGCCAGCAGCTGGGCGGCGGGAGGAAATGAGCAGTTCTTC
>TRBJ2-7|many|TRBV10-3|.
CAIGGGQGADEQYF
TGTGCCATCGGGGGAGGGCAGGGGGCGGACGAGCAGTACTTC
>TRBJ1-2|many|TRBV5-1|.
CASSFEDYGYTF
TGCGCCAGCAGCTTTGAAGATTATGGCTACACCTTC
>TRBJ1-1|many|TRBV11-1|.
CATRAAGSEAFF
TGTGCTACCAGGGCTGCTGGGTCTGAAGCTTTCTTT
>TRBJ1-2|medium-sized|TRBV28|.
CASSSIGWSGYTF
TGTGCCAGCAGTTCTATAGGGTGGTCTGGCTACACCTTC
>TRBJ1-1|many|TRBV5-5|TRBD1
CASSLDWTGMTEAFF
TGTGCCAGCAGCTTGGACTGGACAGGGATGACTGAAGCTTTCTTT
>TRBJ1-1|many|TRBV7-2|.
CASSLRQDYMNTEAFF
TGTGCCAGCAGCTTACGGCAGGATTACATGAACACTGAAGCTTTCTTT
>TRBJ2-7|medium-sized|TRBV9|.
CASSPSSQGYEQYF
TGTGCCAGCAGCCCCTCCTCTCAGGGGTACGAGCAGTACTTC
>TRBJ1-1|medium-sized|TRBV9|.
CASSTRTEMNTEAFF
TGTGCCAGCAGCACCCGGACAGAGATGAACACTGAAGCTTTCTTT
>TRBJ2-5|many|TRBV29-1|.
CSVDLGQNQETQYF
TGCAGCGTTGATTTAGGACAGAACCAAGAGACCCAGTACTTC
>TRBJ2-2|many|TRBV28|.
CASNPVTGELFF
TGTGCCAGCAACCCCGTCACCGGGGAGCTGTTTTTT
>TRBJ2-1|medium-sized|TRBV11-1|.
CASSLQSATYNEQFF
TGTGCCAGCAGCTTGCAAAGCGCAACCTACAATGAGCAGTTCTTC
>TRBJ1-2|many|TRBV7-9|.
CASSGRINYGYTF
TGTGCCAGCTCGGGGCGGATTAACTATGGCTACACCTTC
>TRBJ2-1|few|TRBV24-1|.
CATRDTKGEQFF
TGTGCCACCAGGGACACCAAGGGTGAGCAGTTCTTC
>TRBJ1-1|medium-sized|TRBV12-5|.
CASGLVVTGDTEAFF
TGTGCTAGTGGTTTGGTAGTCACCGGTGACACTGAAGCTTTCTTT
>TRBJ2-5|.|TRBV12-3/TRBV12-4|.
CASSFGKETQYF
TGTGCCAGCAGTTTCGGTAAAGAGACCCAGTACTTC
>TRBJ2-1|medium-sized|TRBV7-8|.
CATGIRNEQFF
TGTGCCACAGGAATTCGGAATGAGCAGTTCTTC